These T cell receptor beta chains were read from a single sample in a study of CD8+ T cells in alopecia areata. TCRdb's copy holds only in-frame clones and misses some; the assay was immunoSEQ multiplex PCR. The repertoire includes about 190,000 clones, 60% to 70% of them detected once, and approximately 0.7% sits in the top ten. This material consisted of CD4+ T cells sorted from blood, taken at week 4, from a patient treated with tofacitinib. The receptors were sampled from a human donor with alopecia areata. The CDR3 runs from the conserved cysteine through the conserved F or W. A D gene is named only where the DNA matches it firmly. The listing skips clone size in some rows; elsewhere it reads once, few, many or a size class.

len	v_gene	d_gene	j_gene	abundance	CDR3aa	CDR3nt
13	TRBV29-1	NA	TRBJ1-5	NA	CSVGWAGNQPQHF	TGCAGCGTTGGTTGGGCAGGAAATCAGCCCCAGCATTTT
16	TRBV4-2	NA	TRBJ1-2	few	CASSHRPPGSSYGYTF	TGTGCCAGCAGCCACAGACCCCCAGGGAGTTCCTATGGCTACACCTTC
16	TRBV10-3	TRBD2	TRBJ2-7	NA	CAISESPSGGLDEQYF	TGTGCCATCAGTGAGTCCCCTAGCGGGGGTTTGGACGAGCAGTACTTC
15	TRBV5-6	TRBD1	TRBJ2-1	NA	CASSWTGGTYNEQFF	TGTGCCAGCAGCTGGACAGGGGGGACCTACAATGAGCAGTTCTTC
14	TRBV5-6	TRBD1	TRBJ2-7	NA	CASSYGQAGNEQYF	TGTGCCAGCAGCTACGGACAGGCCGGGAACGAGCAGTACTTC
18	TRBV15	NA	TRBJ2-6	NA	CATSRRASGFSGANVLTF	TGTGCCACCAGCAGACGAGCCTCAGGGTTCTCTGGGGCCAACGTCCTGACTTTC
18	TRBV4-3	TRBD2	TRBJ2-5	NA	CASSPLAPGLAVQETQYF	TGCGCCAGCAGCCCACTAGCTCCGGGACTAGCGGTACAAGAGACCCAGTACTTC
12	TRBV15	NA	TRBJ2-5	NA	CATSRGFPTQYF	TGTGCCACCAGCAGGGGCTTTCCTACCCAGTACTTC
14	TRBV7-9	TRBD1	TRBJ1-2	NA	CASSVGTGISSYTF	TGTGCCAGCAGCGTGGGGACAGGGATCTCGAGCTACACCTTC
11	TRBV7-2	NA	TRBJ1-2	NA	CASRQNYGYTF	TGTGCCAGTCGACAGAACTATGGCTACACCTTC
16	TRBV29-1	TRBD2	TRBJ2-2	NA	CSVSPSGRGGTGELFF	TGCAGCGTTTCGCCCAGCGGGAGAGGGGGCACCGGGGAGCTGTTTTTT
13	TRBV30	NA	TRBJ1-5	NA	CAWGLKGDQPQHF	TGTGCCTGGGGCCTAAAGGGCGATCAGCCCCAGCATTTT
12	TRBV7-9	NA	TRBJ2-7	NA	CASSPQGREQYF	TGTGCCAGCAGCCCTCAGGGTCGCGAGCAGTACTTC
17	TRBV4-1	NA	TRBJ2-3	NA	CASSQEGAVWRADTQYF	TGCGCCAGCAGCCAAGAAGGAGCGGTTTGGCGAGCGGATACGCAGTATTTT
12	TRBV29-1	NA	TRBJ2-5	NA	CSVGTGQETQYF	TGCAGCGTTGGCACAGGGCAAGAGACCCAGTACTTC
12	TRBV29-1	TRBD2	TRBJ2-3	NA	CSVGGGTDTQYF	TGCAGCGTTGGGGGGGGTACAGATACGCAGTATTTT
14	TRBV30	TRBD2	TRBJ2-4	few	CAWSAGLAGNIQYF	TGTGCCTGGAGTGCGGGACTAGCGGGAAACATTCAGTACTTC
17	TRBV27	TRBD1	TRBJ2-1	NA	CASSRYQSLAGGSEQFF	TGTGCCAGCAGTCGATACCAAAGTTTGGCAGGGGGCAGTGAGCAGTTCTTC
17	TRBV27	TRBD1	TRBJ2-3	NA	CASSARKRDSSTDTQYF	TGTGCCAGCAGTGCGCGGAAACGGGACAGCAGCACAGATACGCAGTATTTT
11	TRBV29-1	NA	TRBJ2-7	NA	CSVSTIYEQYF	TGCAGCGTATCGACCATCTACGAGCAGTACTTC
13	TRBV7-2	NA	TRBJ1-4	NA	CASSLTPREKLFF	TGTGCCAGCAGCCTGACACCGAGGGAAAAACTGTTTTTT
16	TRBV2	NA	TRBJ1-2	once	CASSIAGTPTAYGYTF	TGTGCCAGCAGTATTGCCGGGACACCGACTGCTTATGGCTACACCTTC
15	TRBV5-6	NA	TRBJ2-5	NA	CASSLGLGVGETQYF	TGTGCCAGCAGCTTGGGACTAGGTGTGGGAGAGACCCAGTACTTC
14	TRBV29-1	NA	TRBJ2-3	NA	CSTLGVGDSDTQYF	TGCAGCACCCTAGGGGTCGGGGACTCAGATACGCAGTATTTT
13	TRBV30	NA	TRBJ2-1	once	CAWSPRTANEQFF	TGTGCCTGGAGTCCAAGGACAGCCAATGAGCAGTTCTTC
14	TRBV30	NA	TRBJ1-3	NA	CAWSVQLSGNTIYF	TGTGCCTGGAGTGTACAGTTATCTGGAAACACCATATATTTT
14	TRBV7-9	TRBD1	TRBJ2-5	few	CASSTPGQQETQYF	TGTGCCAGCAGCACTCCGGGACAGCAAGAGACCCAGTACTTC
17	TRBV30	TRBD2	TRBJ2-7	NA	CAWSVQRGTPTSYEQYF	TGTGCCTGGAGTGTACAGCGGGGCACCCCAACCTCCTACGAGCAGTACTTC
14	TRBV7-2	NA	TRBJ2-2	many	CASSLHRNTGELFF	TGTGCCAGCAGCTTACATAGGAACACCGGGGAGCTGTTTTTT
13	TRBV5-6	NA	TRBJ1-1	NA	CASSLTVYTEAFF	TGTGCCAGCAGCTTAACAGTATACACTGAAGCTTTCTTT
13	TRBV30	TRBD2	TRBJ2-3	NA	CAWLLAHTDTQYF	TGTGCCTGGTTACTAGCGCACACAGATACGCAGTATTTT
16	TRBV4-2	TRBD2	TRBJ2-2	NA	CASSQESGLAPGELFF	TGTGCCAGCAGCCAAGAATCCGGACTAGCGCCCGGGGAGCTGTTTTTT
17	TRBV7-9	NA	TRBJ1-3	few	CASRRGSGYNSGNTIYF	TGTGCCAGCAGGAGGGGATCGGGGTACAACTCTGGAAACACCATATATTTT
13	TRBV28	NA	TRBJ1-5	NA	CASLEGSYQPQHF	TGTGCCAGCCTCGAGGGGTCCTATCAGCCCCAGCATTTT
12	TRBV29-1	NA	TRBJ2-5	few	CSVAIGQETQYF	TGCAGCGTTGCTATAGGCCAAGAGACCCAGTACTTC
16	TRBV4-2	TRBD2	TRBJ2-7	NA	CASSNRIAGAGYEQYF	TGTGCCAGCAGCAACCGTATAGCGGGGGCTGGCTACGAGCAGTACTTC
13	TRBV9	NA	TRBJ1-2	NA	CASTMGTNYGYTF	TGTGCCAGTACAATGGGAACTAACTATGGCTACACCTTC
13	TRBV30	NA	TRBJ1-1	NA	CAWIQEGPDEAFF	TGTGCCTGGATCCAAGAGGGACCGGATGAAGCTTTCTTT
14	TRBV23-1	NA	TRBJ1-1	NA	CASSLRQDGTEAFF	TGCGCCAGCAGTCTTCGACAGGACGGCACTGAAGCTTTCTTT
13	TRBV7-3	NA	TRBJ2-1	NA	CASSLLDSNEQFF	TGTGCCAGCAGCTTATTGGACAGTAATGAGCAGTTCTTC
13	TRBV6-5	NA	TRBJ2-6	NA	CASSQRGANVLTF	TGTGCCAGCAGCCAGCGGGGGGCCAACGTCCTGACTTTC
15	TRBV5-1	NA	TRBJ2-3	NA	CASSLGGIDADTQYF	TGCGCCAGCAGCTTGGGGGGAATTGATGCAGATACGCAGTATTTT
15	TRBV11-2	TRBD1	TRBJ2-2	NA	CASRAGTGRTGELFF	TGTGCCAGCAGGGCAGGGACAGGGAGGACCGGGGAGCTGTTTTTT
13	TRBV18	NA	TRBJ1-5	NA	CASSPGEHQPQHF	TGTGCCAGCTCACCAGGGGAGCATCAGCCCCAGCATTTT